These 21 T cell receptor beta chains were all obtained from the same sample, sequenced in a study of tumor-infiltrating lymphocytes in glioblastoma multiforme. Three nested ARM-PCR rounds with V-beta and C-beta primers built TCRB libraries. TCRdb passed the multiplex PCR reads through MiXCR, listing each CDR3 protein once. The profile shows 20,000 or so distinct CDR3 sequences, around 72% of them singletons. The sequencing input was peripheral blood. These receptors all come from a male donor with glioblastoma.

Of note for this clonotype: The junction departs from the called germline gene at one end, perhaps through a read error. The chain couples TRBV11-2 to TRBJ1-6; D is possibly TRBD1 (6 bases). The germline gives CDR1 SGHAT, CDR2 FQNNGV. The CDR3 runs to 15 residues. DNA of the CDR3: TGTGTCAGCAGCTACCTGCCCGGGGGCGATTCACCCCTCCACTTT. Amino acids: CVSSYLPGGDSPLHF.

The J gene is TRBJ2-7, the V gene TRBV29-1; 7 nucleotides line up with TRBD1. V dropped 1 base and J dropped 6; count of bases not matched to a gene: 9. CDR3 length: 14 amino acids. Germline V CDR1 and CDR2: SQVTM, ANQGSEA. The CDR3 loop is CSVEGDRGQLEQYF. CDR3 coding DNA: TGCAGCGTTGAAGGTGATAGGGGGCAGCTCGAGCAGTACTTC.

The chain recombines TRBV5-1 with TRBJ2-3; 8 nucleotides align to TRBD1. Germline CDR1 reads SGHRS; CDR2 reads YFSETQ. The CDR3 has 16 amino acids. The junction had 11 bases not matched to a gene; V was cut back by 4 bases and J by 4 bases. The CDR3 region is CASSVLGTGWADTQYF. In DNA, the CDR3 is TGCGCCAGCAGCGTGCTCGGGACAGGTTGGGCAGATACGCAGTATTTT.

This clonotype was detected only once. This chain connects TRBV11-3 to TRBJ2-5; D may be TRBD2 (5 bases). Germline V gene data show CDR1 as SGHNT and CDR2 as YENEEA. The V end lost 3 bases, the J end lost 4 bases, and 24 bases lay between the germline ends. CDR3 length equals 18 residues. CDR3 region: CASSFSRKGLSEGETQYF. The DNA for the CDR3 is TGTGCCAGCAGCTTCTCTAGGAAGGGCCTAAGCGAGGGAGAGACCCAGTACTTC. The full variable domain, rest sourced from reference TRBV11-3 and TRBJ2-5, is EAGVVQSPRYKIIEKKQPVAFWCNPISGHNTLYWYLQNLGQGPELLIRYENEEAVDDSQLPKDRFSAERLKGVDSTLKIQPAELGDSAVYLCASSFSRKGLSEGETQYFGPGTRLLVL.

Comment on this clonotype: At one end, the junction sequence differs from germline, possibly due to a read error. This chain uses TRBV11-2 with TRBJ2-1; D ambiguous. This CDR3 region has 15 residues. The germline gives CDR1 SGHAT, CDR2 FQNNGV. The DNA of the CDR3 is TGTGCCAGCAGCCAGGCTATAAGCTCCTATAATGAGCAGTTCTTC. The encoded protein is CASSQAISSYNEQFF.

This clonotype was picked up a small number of times. The V and J genes are TRBV20-1 and TRBJ1-2, with D uncertain. The germline V gene encodes CDR1 DFQATT and CDR2 SNEGSKA (reference sequence). CDR3 size: 12 residues. With 0 bases removed from V and 8 bases from J, the gap between germline ends came to 10 bases. The CDR3, as DNA: TGCAGTGCTAGAGAAGAATTCGACGGCTACACCTTC. This codes for CSAREEFDGYTF.

In this sample, this clonotype turned up a few times. This sequence joins TRBV5-1 and TRBJ2-7; no clear D. V was shortened by 5 bases and J by 2 bases, with 8 bases between the two germline ends. This CDR3 region has 12 residues. CDR1 is SGHRS, CDR2 YFSETQ, per germline. This CDR3 reads CASSQWPYEQYF. CDR3 in DNA: TGCGCCAGCAGTCAGTGGCCCTACGAGCAGTACTTC.

A remark on this clonotype: Being one base from a much bigger clone, this may be a read error. The chain recombines TRBV7-9 with TRBJ2-5; unclear D gene. Germline V gives CDR1 SEHNR, CDR2 FQNEAQ (reference sequence). The CDR3 consists of 13 residues. CDR3 protein: CANSLTVEETQYF. CDR3 sequence (DNA): TGTGCCAACAGCTTAACGGTTGAAGAGACCCAGTACTTC.

This clonotype has a handful of counts. The V call is TRBV4-1, the J call TRBJ2-1; D remains ambiguous. This CDR3 spans 13 amino acids. Germline-derived CDR1 and CDR2 are MGHRA and YSYEKL. V shed 0 bases and J shed 6 bases, with 6 bases lying between them. CDR3 sequence reads: CASSQDYLNEQFF. In nucleotides, the CDR3 is TGCGCCAGCAGCCAAGACTACCTCAATGAGCAGTTCTTC.

For this clonotype: It is likely a read error, because the conserved phenylalanine at the end of the CDR3 is missing. This rearrangement joins TRBV11-2 to TRBJ2-2; 11 bases fit TRBD2. Germline values: CDR1 SGHAT, CDR2 FQNNGV. The CDR3 length is 16 residues. The DNA of the CDR3 is TGTGCAAGCGGCTTAGCCAGGACTAGCGGGCTACCGAGGCTGTTTTTG. It encodes CASGLARTSGLPRLFL.

This clonotype turned up a few times. This chain connects TRBV11-2 to TRBJ2-5, with D hard to call. Trimming stripped 1 base from V and 1 base from J, with 13 bases between. The CDR3 is 16 amino acids. Germline V lookup: CDR1 SGHAT, CDR2 FQNNGV. The CDR3 protein is CASSLGPRTLQETQYF. CDR3 sequence (DNA): TGTGCCAGCAGCTTAGGGCCCAGGACCCTCCAAGAGACCCAGTACTTC.

This clonotype was counted at least ten times. This chain links TRBV29-1 with TRBJ2-1; 7 bases fit TRBD1. V dropped 3 bases and J dropped 3; count of bases not matched to a gene: 11. Germline V gene lookup returns CDR1 SQVTM and CDR2 ANQGSEA. This CDR3 is 16 amino acids long. CDR3 bases: TGCAGCGTTGATAGGGGGCGAGGTGGTTTCTACAATGAGCAGTTCTTC. It is translated as CSVDRGRGGFYNEQFF.

This clonotype is a singleton in its sample. This sequence joins TRBV11-2 and TRBJ2-3; D may be TRBD2 (6 bases). Germline V CDR1 and CDR2: SGHAT, FQNNGV. V lost 2 bases to trimming and J lost 8 bases, with 14 bases between them. The CDR3 spans 14 residues. The DNA of the CDR3 is TGTGCCAGCAGCTTATGTCTAACGGGAGTTACGCAGTATTTT. Its translation is CASSLCLTGVTQYF. Full variable domain (outside the CDR3, taken from reference TRBV11-2 and TRBJ2-3): EAGVAQSPRYKIIEKRQSVAFWCNPISGHATLYWYQQILGQGPKLLIQFQNNGVVDDSQLPKDRFSAERLKGVDSTLKIQPAKLEDSAVYLCASSLCLTGVTQYFGPGTRLTVL.

This clonotype appeared a few times. Since a much larger clone is just one base distant, this may be a read error. This chain links TRBV6-1 with TRBJ2-1, with 8 nucleotides matching TRBD2. CDR3 length equals 16 residues. The germline V gene has CDR1 MNHNS and CDR2 SASEGT. V was clipped by 4 bases and J by 8 bases; unmatched bases: 13. The CDR3, as DNA: TGTGCCAGCAGTGTATCCCAACCAGCGGGAGCTTATGAGCAGTTCTTC. Encoded protein: CASSVSQPAGAYEQFF.

On this clonotype: One end of the junction does not line up with germline, which may come from a read error. The V call is TRBV7-9, the J call TRBJ2-3; maybe TRBD2 (5 bases). The CDR3 length is 16 residues. Germline values: CDR1 SEHNR, CDR2 FQNEAQ (reference sequence). The CDR3 nucleotides read TGTGCCAGCAGCGCTGGGGTGGGTGCTAGCACAGATATGCAGTATTTT. Residues: CASSAGVGASTDMQYF.

Comment on this clonotype: One end of the junction varies from germline; a read error may be responsible. The rearrangement uses TRBV11-2 and TRBJ1-2, with D uncertain. This CDR3 has 17 amino acids. CDR1 and CDR2 (germline): SGHAT, FQNNGV. The CDR3 reads CVSSLVIGLATNYGYTF. Written as DNA, the CDR3 is TGTGTCAGCAGCTTAGTCATTGGACTAGCTACTAACTATGGCTACACCTTC.

Points on this clonotype: A much bigger clone sits one base away, suggesting this may be a read error. This chain joins TRBV5-1 and TRBJ2-2; 14 positions agree with TRBD2. This CDR3 comprises 17 residues. Per the germline V gene, CDR1 is SGHRS and CDR2 is YFSETQ. The CDR3 DNA is TGCGTCAGCAGCATTGGACTAGCGGGAGGAAACACCGGGGAGCTGTTTTTT. Translated: CVSSIGLAGGNTGELFF.

This clonotype appeared a single time. The V call is TRBV11-2, the J call TRBJ2-1; D may be TRBD2 (5 bases). Per germline, CDR1 SGHAT and CDR2 FQNNGV. The CDR3 runs 14 residues. V lost 1 base and J lost 9, with 13 bases in between. CDR3 sequence: CASSLVATRVEQFF. The CDR3 coding sequence is TGTGCCAGCAGCTTAGTTGCTACTAGGGTTGAGCAGTTCTTC.

As regards this clonotype: The conserved phenylalanine or tryptophan normally closing the CDR3 is absent here, so this likely arose from a read error. This chain connects TRBV10-2 to TRBJ2-1, with 9 nucleotides matching TRBD1. This CDR3 has 15 residues. Germline lookup yields CDR1 WSHSY and CDR2 SAAADI. Unmatched junction bases numbered 13, after V lost 6 bases and J lost 10 bases. CDR3 region: CASRGPGQGRNEQFV. CDR3 nucleotide sequence: TGCGCCAGCAGGGGACCGGGACAGGGTAGAAACGAGCAGTTCGTC.

The chain recombines TRBV11-1 with TRBJ2-4; 7 bases line up with TRBD2. V lost 6 bases and J lost 8; bases outside the gene matches: 7. The germline CDR1 and CDR2 sequences are SGHAT and FQDESV (reference sequence). The CDR3 covers 13 residues. The CDR3 sequence: CASSHRGGDIQYF. The CDR3 region has the DNA TGTGCCAGCAGTCATAGGGGAGGGGACATTCAGTACTTC.

The gene calls are TRBV2 and TRBJ2-3, with D tentatively TRBD2 (6 bases). The germline gives CDR1 SNHLY, CDR2 FYNNEI. This CDR3 region has 14 residues. The germline V and J ends were trimmed by 11 bases and 1 base, with 16 bases remaining between them. CDR3 residues: CALQAGPGTDTQYF. DNA for the CDR3: TGTGCCTTGCAAGCGGGCCCTGGCACAGATACGCAGTATTTT.